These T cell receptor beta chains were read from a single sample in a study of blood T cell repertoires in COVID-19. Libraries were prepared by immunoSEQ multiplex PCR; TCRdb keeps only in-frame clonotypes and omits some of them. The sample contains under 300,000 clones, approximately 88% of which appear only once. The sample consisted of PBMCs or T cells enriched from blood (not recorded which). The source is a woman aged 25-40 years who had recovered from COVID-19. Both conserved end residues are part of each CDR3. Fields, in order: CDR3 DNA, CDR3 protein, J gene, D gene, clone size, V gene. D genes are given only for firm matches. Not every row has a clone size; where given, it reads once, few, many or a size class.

CDR3nt: TGTGCCAGGGATACAGGGAATGGCTACACCTTC
CDR3aa: CARDTGNGYTF
j_gene: TRBJ1-2
d_gene: .
abundance: .
v_gene: TRBV12-3/TRBV12-4

CDR3nt: TGTGCCAGCAGTTTACTCACGGGACAAAATGGCTACACCTTC
CDR3aa: CASSLLTGQNGYTF
j_gene: TRBJ1-2
d_gene: .
abundance: .
v_gene: TRBV28

CDR3nt: TGTGCCAGCAGTTACGTCGCGGGGGAGGGACAGCCCCAGCATTTT
CDR3aa: CASSYVAGEGQPQHF
j_gene: TRBJ1-5
d_gene: .
abundance: many
v_gene: TRBV6-5

CDR3nt: TGTGCCAGCGGTTTCGGGACTAGCTCCTACGAGCAGTACTTC
CDR3aa: CASGFGTSSYEQYF
j_gene: TRBJ2-7
d_gene: TRBD2
abundance: .
v_gene: TRBV7-2

CDR3nt: TGTGCCAGCAGCTTAGGGGCATTGCGGGACACCGGGGAGCTGTTTTTT
CDR3aa: CASSLGALRDTGELFF
j_gene: TRBJ2-2
d_gene: .
abundance: .
v_gene: TRBV11-3

CDR3nt: TGTGCCACTTTAACCAGCGGGATGGTTAGGAACACCGGGGAGCTGTTTTTT
CDR3aa: CATLTSGMVRNTGELFF
j_gene: TRBJ2-2
d_gene: TRBD2
abundance: .
v_gene: TRBV27

CDR3nt: TGTGCCAGCAGTCGGACAGGGGCCCCGCACGGAAGCACAGATACGCAGTATTTT
CDR3aa: CASSRTGAPHGSTDTQYF
j_gene: TRBJ2-3
d_gene: TRBD1
abundance: .
v_gene: TRBV27

CDR3nt: TGCGCCAGCAGCCAAGGTTTTGATACAGGGTACTATGGCTACACCTTC
CDR3aa: CASSQGFDTGYYGYTF
j_gene: TRBJ1-2
d_gene: .
abundance: once
v_gene: TRBV4-1

CDR3nt: TGTGCCAGCAGCGGCCGGGACAGTAACTATGGCTACACCTTC
CDR3aa: CASSGRDSNYGYTF
j_gene: TRBJ1-2
d_gene: TRBD1
abundance: .
v_gene: TRBV7-9

CDR3nt: TGCGCCAGCAGCTTGGGACAGGGACTCTACGAGCAGTACTTC
CDR3aa: CASSLGQGLYEQYF
j_gene: TRBJ2-7
d_gene: .
abundance: .
v_gene: TRBV5-1

CDR3nt: TGTGCCAGCAGCTTGGCCTGGCGGATAAACTATGGCTACACCTTC
CDR3aa: CASSLAWRINYGYTF
j_gene: TRBJ1-2
d_gene: .
abundance: .
v_gene: TRBV5-6

CDR3nt: TGCAGTGCTGGGAGGGACTATGGCTACACCTTC
CDR3aa: CSAGRDYGYTF
j_gene: TRBJ1-2
d_gene: .
abundance: .
v_gene: TRBV20-1

CDR3nt: TGCAGCGTTGAAGACAGAACTAACTATGGCTACACCTTC
CDR3aa: CSVEDRTNYGYTF
j_gene: TRBJ1-2
d_gene: .
abundance: once
v_gene: TRBV29-1

CDR3nt: TGTGCCAGCAGTGAATACGACAGGGCACCCTATGGCTACACCTTC
CDR3aa: CASSEYDRAPYGYTF
j_gene: TRBJ1-2
d_gene: TRBD1
abundance: .
v_gene: TRBV25-1

CDR3nt: TGTGCCAGCACCCTTAGGGGGGGTGGGGCTTTCTTT
CDR3aa: CASTLRGGGAFF
j_gene: TRBJ1-1
d_gene: .
abundance: .
v_gene: TRBV13

CDR3nt: TGTGCCAGTAGTCTCGTCAGTAGAGGCTATGGCTACACCTTC
CDR3aa: CASSLVSRGYGYTF
j_gene: TRBJ1-2
d_gene: .
abundance: .
v_gene: TRBV19

CDR3nt: TGTGCCAGCAGAAACCGGGACAGGGATGAAAAACTGTTTTTT
CDR3aa: CASRNRDRDEKLFF
j_gene: TRBJ1-4
d_gene: TRBD1
abundance: few
v_gene: TRBV6-5

CDR3nt: TGTGCCAGCAGTCAAATTGAGGGCTGGGCCCAGCATTTT
CDR3aa: CASSQIEGWAQHF
j_gene: TRBJ1-5
d_gene: .
abundance: .
v_gene: TRBV2

CDR3nt: TGTGCCAGCAGTTACCGAACAGTTGCCCAAGAGACCCAGTACTTC
CDR3aa: CASSYRTVAQETQYF
j_gene: TRBJ2-5
d_gene: .
abundance: once
v_gene: TRBV6-5

CDR3nt: TGTGCCACCAGTGATCCGGGACAGGGGCACCACGAGCAGTACTTC
CDR3aa: CATSDPGQGHHEQYF
j_gene: TRBJ2-7
d_gene: TRBD1
abundance: .
v_gene: TRBV24-1

CDR3nt: TGTGCCAGCAGCTTTAGGGGGGGTGGTGAGAACGAGCAGTACTTC
CDR3aa: CASSFRGGGENEQYF
j_gene: TRBJ2-7
d_gene: .
abundance: .
v_gene: TRBV7-2

CDR3nt: TGTGCCAGCAGCACGAGGACTAGCGGGGAGACCCAGTACTTC
CDR3aa: CASSTRTSGETQYF
j_gene: TRBJ2-5
d_gene: TRBD2
abundance: once
v_gene: TRBV5-4

CDR3nt: TGTGCCAGCAAGGAGGTGGGGAATTCACCCCTCCACTTT
CDR3aa: CASKEVGNSPLHF
j_gene: TRBJ1-6
d_gene: .
abundance: .
v_gene: TRBV2

CDR3nt: TGTGCCAGCAGTTTGAAGGGGTCGAACACTGAAGCTTTCTTT
CDR3aa: CASSLKGSNTEAFF
j_gene: TRBJ1-1
d_gene: .
abundance: .
v_gene: TRBV27

CDR3nt: TGTGCCAGTACCAAAGAGTCAGGGGCAGGGTCCATGAACACTGAAGCTTTCTTT
CDR3aa: CASTKESGAGSMNTEAFF
j_gene: TRBJ1-1
d_gene: .
abundance: .
v_gene: TRBV19

CDR3nt: TGTGCCAGCAGCCCCATGGCTGCTAATGAAAAACTGTTTTTT
CDR3aa: CASSPMAANEKLFF
j_gene: TRBJ1-4
d_gene: .
abundance: .
v_gene: TRBV7-3

CDR3nt: TGTGCCAGCAGTGGGGGCAGACTCTATGGCTACACCTTC
CDR3aa: CASSGGRLYGYTF
j_gene: TRBJ1-2
d_gene: .
abundance: .
v_gene: TRBV2

CDR3nt: TGTGCCATCACCCTGACAGCCAGCACCTACGAGCAGTACTTC
CDR3aa: CAITLTASTYEQYF
j_gene: TRBJ2-7
d_gene: .
abundance: many
v_gene: TRBV10-3

CDR3nt: TGCAGTGCTAGTGGGGACAGGCCCGACACAGATACGCAGTATTTT
CDR3aa: CSASGDRPDTDTQYF
j_gene: TRBJ2-3
d_gene: TRBD1
abundance: .
v_gene: TRBV20-1

CDR3nt: TGTGCCAGCAGCGGACAATCCGGTGGATATGGCTACACCTTC
CDR3aa: CASSGQSGGYGYTF
j_gene: TRBJ1-2
d_gene: .
abundance: .
v_gene: TRBV2